Presented here are 14 T cell receptor beta chains from one specimen sequenced in a study of CD8+CD57+ T cells in acquired aplastic anemia. Using genomic DNA as the template, TCR beta VDJ and CDR3 profiling was carried out. Via MiXCR, TCRdb re-called the reads, giving one row per CDR3 protein. Of 90,000 to 130,000 distinct CDR3 sequences detected, 51% appear once; the ten largest clones hold 25% to 35%. Sequencing used sorted CD4+, CD8+, or CD8+CD57+ T cells (not recorded which) from PBMCs. The receptor set was obtained from a human donor in good health, serving as a control.

V and J are TRBV28 and TRBJ1-2; D not resolved. Trimming took off 6 bases at V and 6 bases at J, with 20 bases between the two ends. This CDR3 contains 15 residues. Germline V lookup: CDR1 MDHEN, CDR2 SYDVKM. CDR3 DNA sequence: TGTGCCAGCAGCCCTAGCGGAGAGGGAGGACATGGCTACACCTTC. This sequence encodes CASSPSGEGGHGYTF.

This CDR3 is CATSRGGTGQGYEQYF. CDR3 DNA sequence: TGTGCCACCAGCCGAGGGGGGACAGGGCAGGGCTACGAGCAGTACTTC. The chain employs TRBV15 and TRBJ2-7; 9 bases align to TRBD1. The CDR3 sequence is 16 residues long. Trimming cost V 5 bases and J 3 bases; bases outside gene matches: 11. Germline V gene lookup returns CDR1 LNHNV and CDR2 YYDKDF (reference sequence).

The chain uses TRBV15 and TRBJ1-3; 7 bases align to TRBD1. V shed 2 bases, J shed 4 bases, and the junction held 8 bases outside the gene matches. This CDR3 spans 16 amino acids. The germline gives CDR1 LNHNV, CDR2 YYDKDF (reference sequence). CDR3 loop: CATSRRGGGSGNTIYF. The CDR3 DNA follows: TGTGCCACCAGCAGACGAGGAGGGGGCTCCGGAAACACCATATATTTT.

This chain connects TRBV25-1 to TRBJ2-1, with TRBD1 as a possible D gene (6 bases). The V end was cut by 6 bases, the J end by 10 bases, with 13 bases between. This CDR3 is 12 amino acids long. Germline CDR1 MGHDK, CDR2 SYGVNS. This CDR3 reads CASREQGDEQFF. CDR3 sequence (DNA): TGTGCCAGCAGGGAACAGGGAGACGAGCAGTTCTTC.

In this sample, this clonotype turned up many times. The chain employs TRBV7-9 and TRBJ1-5, with D possibly being TRBD1 (6 bases). The V gene's germline CDR1 is SEHNR and CDR2 FQNEAQ (reference sequence). V lost 5 bases and J lost 5, with 16 bases in between. This CDR3 is built from 15 residues. The CDR3 DNA reads as TGTGCCAGCAGCCCCACAGGGACGATGGATCAGCCCCAGCATTTT. It is translated as CASSPTGTMDQPQHF.

A note on this clonotype: A junction boundary mismatches the germline segment, possibly from a read error. V and J are TRBV7-2 and TRBJ1-6, with D uncertain. Germline V gene data show CDR1 as SGHTA and CDR2 as FQGNSA. The CDR3 sequence is 13 residues long. CDR3 in DNA: TGTGCCAGCAGTGAAGTTCCACCGCCCCCCCCCCACTTT. Protein: CASSEVPPPPPHF.

This clonotype was counted at least ten times. V and J are TRBV24-1 and TRBJ1-5; maybe TRBD1 (5 bases). The CDR3 extends over 16 amino acids. CDR1 is KGHDR and CDR2 is SFDVKD in the germline V gene. Trimming removed 4 bases from V and 1 base from J, with 13 bases in between. Written as DNA, the CDR3 is TGTGCCACCAGTGACTCCTCGGGGGAAAGCAATCAGCCCCAGCATTTT. Translation gives CATSDSSGESNQPQHF.

This rearrangement joins TRBV25-1 to TRBJ1-1; D is uncertain. This CDR3 is built from 13 residues. The germline gives CDR1 MGHDK, CDR2 SYGVNS. The V and J ends lost 8 bases and 0 bases respectively, with 10 bases between them. CDR3 bases: TGTGCCAGCTTACCCGGGATGAACACTGAAGCTTTCTTT. As protein: CASLPGMNTEAFF.

The chain joins TRBV29-1 to TRBJ2-1; the match to TRBD2 covers 8 bases. Per the germline V gene, CDR1 is SQVTM and CDR2 is ANQGSEA. The junction had 5 bases not matched to a gene; V was cut back by 7 bases and J by 0 bases. The CDR3 length is 14 residues. CDR3 nucleotide sequence: TGCAGCGCCGGGGGGGCCGACTCCTACAATGAGCAGTTCTTC. Translation: CSAGGADSYNEQFF.

This clonotype was counted only a few times. The rearrangement uses TRBV25-1 and TRBJ2-7, with 9 bases aligning to TRBD1. CDR1 MGHDK and CDR2 SYGVNS come from the germline V gene. V trimming: 4 bases; J trimming: 5 bases; junction bases outside the gene matches: 9. The CDR3 consists of 15 residues. The CDR3 loop is CASSGGDRGYDEQYF. The CDR3 DNA is TGTGCCAGCAGTGGCGGAGACAGGGGGTACGACGAGCAGTACTTC.

The chain recombines TRBV13 with TRBJ2-1, with a tentative D call TRBD1 (6 bases). Germline CDR1 is PRHDT and CDR2 is FYEKMQ (reference sequence). Trimming removed 1 base from V and 0 bases from J, with 10 bases in between. CDR3 length: 16 amino acids. The chain's CDR3 is CASSLDLGASYNEQFF. Written as DNA, the CDR3 is TGTGCCAGCAGCTTAGATTTGGGGGCCTCCTACAATGAGCAGTTCTTC.

V gene TRBV19 combines with J gene TRBJ1-2; TRBD1 matches 7 bases. Unmatched junction bases numbered 10, after V lost 5 bases and J lost 4 bases. CDR3 length: 15 amino acids. Germline V lookup: CDR1 LNHDA, CDR2 SQIVND (reference sequence). In DNA, the CDR3 is TGTGCCAGTAGTCCACCAGACAGGGTTACCTATGGCTACACCTTC. It codes for CASSPPDRVTYGYTF.

The gene calls are TRBV7-9 and TRBJ2-7, with D perhaps matching TRBD2 (5 bases). The CDR3 is 13 residues long. Trimming removed 9 bases from V and 3 bases from J, with 15 bases in between. Germline V gene lookup returns CDR1 SEHNR and CDR2 FQNEAQ (reference sequence). The DNA of the CDR3 is TGTGCCAGTATACCTCATGCGGGCTACGAGCAGTACTTC. Its translation is CASIPHAGYEQYF.

A few counts support this clonotype. The chain couples TRBV2 to TRBJ2-3; 9 bases are a match to TRBD2. The CDR3 sequence is 14 residues long. J gave up 2 bases and V 6 bases, and 3 bases lay outside the gene matches. The germline V gene has CDR1 SNHLY and CDR2 FYNNEI. DNA for the CDR3: TGTGCCAGCAGATCTAGCGGGGACACAGATACGCAGTATTTT. It yields the protein CASRSSGDTDTQYF.